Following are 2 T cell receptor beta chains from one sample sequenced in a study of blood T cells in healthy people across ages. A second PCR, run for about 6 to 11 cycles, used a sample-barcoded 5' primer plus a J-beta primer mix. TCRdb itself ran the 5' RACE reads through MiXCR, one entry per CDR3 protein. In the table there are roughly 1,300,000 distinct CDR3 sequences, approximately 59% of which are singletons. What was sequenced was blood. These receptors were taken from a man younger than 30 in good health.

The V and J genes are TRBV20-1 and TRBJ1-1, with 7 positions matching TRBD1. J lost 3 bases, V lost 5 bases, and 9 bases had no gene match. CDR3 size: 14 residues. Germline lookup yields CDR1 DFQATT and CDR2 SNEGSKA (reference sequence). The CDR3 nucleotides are TGCAGTGCTCACGGCCAGGGGGGCGACACTGAAGCTTTCTTT. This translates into CSAHGQGGDTEAFF.

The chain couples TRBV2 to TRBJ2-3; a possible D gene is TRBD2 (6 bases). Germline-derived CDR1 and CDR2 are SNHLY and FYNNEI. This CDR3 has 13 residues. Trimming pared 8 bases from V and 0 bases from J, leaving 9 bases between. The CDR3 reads CASLSGSTDTQYF. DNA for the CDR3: TGTGCCAGCCTCAGCGGGAGCACAGATACGCAGTATTTT. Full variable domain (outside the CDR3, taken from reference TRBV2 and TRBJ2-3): EPEVTQTPSHQVTQMGQEVILRCVPISNHLYFYWYRQILGQKVEFLVSFYNNEISEKSEIFDDQFSVERPDGSNFTLKIRSTKLEDSAMYFCASLSGSTDTQYFGPGTRLTVL.